This T cell receptor beta chain was sequenced during a study of radiotherapy plus CTLA-4 blockade in lung cancer. Clones were sequenced by immunoSEQ multiplex PCR, and TCRdb holds only the in-frame ones, with some missing. Of approximately 98,000 clones listed, roughly 80% were seen once; the top ten hold nearly 3.5%. V was trimmed by 4 bases and J by 1 base, leaving 14 bases between them. The CDR3 is 16 residues long. Germline lookup yields CDR1 MGHDK and CDR2 SYGVNS. This chain connects TRBV25-1 to TRBJ1-3, with D uncertain. The specimen was peripheral blood, collected from a patient treated with radiotherapy plus ipilimumab. The source is a human donor with non-small cell lung cancer who had a partial response to radiotherapy plus ipilimumab. CDR3 residues: CASSGLKGASGNTIYF. Written as DNA, the CDR3 is TGTGCCAGCAGTGGACTCAAGGGAGCATCTGGAAACACCATATATTTT.